This T cell receptor (beta chain) comes out of a study of blood T cell repertoires in COVID-19. V dropped 7 bases and J dropped 4; count of bases not matched to a gene: 7. This CDR3 comprises 14 residues. Germline CDR1 and CDR2: MNHNY and SVGAGI (reference sequence). Source study methods: Estimates of nucleated cell counts were drawn from the amplification of reference gene primers. Clones were read by immunoSEQ multiplex PCR, and TCRdb kept only the in-frame ones, dropping some. That table gives V, J and clone size, and the DNA gave D and trimming. The sample lists roughly 150,000 clones, roughly 84% occurring once.

The chain uses TRBV6-6 and TRBJ1-2; 9 bases are shared with TRBD1. This sequence was found in a man aged 70 or older with active or convalescent COVID-19. Sample: peripheral blood. The CDR3 here is CASNYGTGTYGYTF. The CDR3 nucleotides are TGTGCCAGCAACTACGGGACAGGGACCTATGGCTACACCTTC.